What follows describes a single T cell receptor (beta chain). Its antigen is unidentified. The record originates from a study of T cell responses to AZD1222 COVID-19 vaccine. The germline CDR1 and CDR2 sequences are SGHAT and FQNNGV. The CDR3 contains 13 residues. Trimming left V 5 bases short and J 4 bases short, with 11 bases between. Study results and caveats: The donor cohort was predominantly white British with a female majority, and clonal diversity may have been underestimated. Spike-wide coverage was observed for vaccine-associated CD4 TCRs, with dominant responses at 160-218 and 743-854.

The data were produced by immunoSEQ multiplex PCR, yet TCRdb's version contains in-frame clones alone and is incomplete. The data hold tens of thousands of clones, with 88% observed a single time. The sequence was obtained from an adult in good health. This sequence joins TRBV11-2 and TRBJ2-5; D unclear. The sequences come from peripheral blood, collected on day 0 of AZD1222 vaccination. CDR3 protein: CASSLNPTETQYF. The DNA of the CDR3 is TGTGCCAGCAGCCTAAACCCGACAGAGACCCAGTACTTC.